This T cell receptor beta chain was retrieved from a study of post-analysis software for immune sequencing data. Study details: Patients with relapsing-remitting, secondary progressive and progressive-relapsing multiple sclerosis courses were all represented. Notes on the study in general: Compared against controls, patients with multiple sclerosis displayed significantly lower normalized Chao1 diversity. Elevated frequency relative to controls characterized roughly 5 TRBV segments in patients, TRBV5-6, TRBV5-1 and TRBV20-1 among them.

About this clonotype itself: What it recognizes is unknown.

V lost 5 bases to trimming and J lost 12 bases; unmatched junction nucleotides: 11. The CDR3 length is 15 residues. Germline assignment: CDR1 ENHRY and CDR2 SYGVKD. Each TCR beta cDNA library carried unique molecular identifiers. When roughly 0.9 to 10 million T cells were used, they gave a few hundred thousand cDNA molecules. TCRdb passed the PCR reads through MiXCR, listing each CDR3 protein once. Here the sample spans fewer than 600,000 distinct CDR3 sequences, 45% being singletons. The sample consisted of blood. This receptor was identified in a girl aged 5-17 years with multiple sclerosis. V gene TRBV10-3 combines with J gene TRBJ1-4; TRBD1 aligns across 11 bases. CDR3 in DNA: TGTGCCATCAGTCCGGGACAGGGGGAGGTCGGAGAACTGTTTTTT. Translating gives CAISPGQGEVGELFF.